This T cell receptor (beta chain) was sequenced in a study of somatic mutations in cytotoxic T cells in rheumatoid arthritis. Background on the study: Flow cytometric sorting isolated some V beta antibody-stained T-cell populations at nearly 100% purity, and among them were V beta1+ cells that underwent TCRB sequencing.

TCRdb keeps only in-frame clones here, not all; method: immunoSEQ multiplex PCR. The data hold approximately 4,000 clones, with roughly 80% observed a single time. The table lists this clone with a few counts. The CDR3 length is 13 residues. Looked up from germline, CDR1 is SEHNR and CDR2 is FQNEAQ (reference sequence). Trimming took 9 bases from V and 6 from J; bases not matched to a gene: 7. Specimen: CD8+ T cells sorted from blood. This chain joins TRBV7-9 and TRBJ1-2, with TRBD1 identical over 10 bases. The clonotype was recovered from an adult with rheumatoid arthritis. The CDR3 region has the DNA TGTGCCAGTGAGCCGGGACAGGGGAATGGCTACACCTTC. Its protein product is CASEPGQGNGYTF.